This T cell receptor (beta chain) was recovered during a study of monozygotic twins with inflammatory bowel disease. TCRdb re-called the 5' RACE reads and shows each CDR3 protein once, DNA omitted. The sample spans about 110,000 distinct CDR3 sequences; the ten largest clones claim 9.5% to 15%. CDR1 and CDR2 from the germline V gene are SEHNR and FQNEAQ (reference sequence). CDR3 size: 14 residues. What was sequenced was blood. The J gene is TRBJ1-1, the V gene TRBV7-9; the TCRdb D gene call, TRBD1, has no DNA to confirm it. This receptor was obtained from a human donor with ulcerative colitis or Crohn's disease, or a healthy co-twin of an affected twin (not recorded which). CDR3 in amino acids: CASSLRARDTEAFF.